This T cell receptor (beta chain) comes out of a study of T cells after yellow fever vaccination (dated by TCRdb to about 2019). The study in broad terms: The SMART-Seq v4 Ultra Low Input RNA kit was used to prepare libraries from fractions with low cell numbers. Bulk TCR alpha and beta repertoires were sequenced longitudinally to track T-cell clones before and after primary and booster YFV17D yellow fever vaccination. Two healthy male donors, one aged 18 to 30 and one aged 30 to 40 years, made up the cohort. Bulk PBMC replicates and cell subsets were isolated from blood drawn at multiple timepoints before and after both primary and secondary immunization.

V is cut back by 0 bases and J by 10 bases, with 12 bases in the junction unmatched. Sequences SGDLS (CDR1) and YYNGEE (CDR2) are obtained from the germline V gene. Including cysteine and phenylalanine, the CDR3 has 17 amino acids. The CDR3 DNA has 51 bases and is translated from base 1. What the study reported, not specific to this receptor: Because abundant contaminating clonotypes from the bulk population could be contained in FACS-sorted repertoires, computational filtering was required. A small fraction of clonotypes appeared in both the CD4 and CD8 compartments, likely as a result of convergent recombination. The secondary T-cell response was found to be weaker but faster than the primary response, with a peak reached on day 5 rather than on day 15. Only two donors were included in the study, so the extent to which the findings can be generalized is limited. Most clones expanded after primary vaccination were re-detected after the booster (almost 98% of CD4 and 88% of CD8), suggesting broad memory maintenance.

In the paper's terms, the treatment or condition label means: live attenuated yellow fever vaccine strain. At each blood-draw timepoint, two biological replicates of bulk PBMCs were collected. A standard Ficoll-Paque protocol was used to isolate PBMCs from peripheral blood. TriZol was used to extract RNA from bulk PBMCs, from CD4 and CD8 fractions, and from dextramer-positive and dextramer-negative fractions. Synthesis of TCR cDNA relied on 5'RACE template switching, a step that introduced a universal primer site along with unique molecular identifiers. cDNA synthesis was primed from both the TCR alpha and TCR beta constant segments. Libraries were amplified in two PCR steps, with sample barcodes and sequencing adapters added in the second step. Sequencing of libraries was performed on Illumina HiSeq 2500 (2x100 bp) or NovaSeq (2x150 bp). The authors processed their data as follows. MIGEC was used to demultiplex reads and collapse the reads into UMI consensus sequences, and MiXCR was used for V(D)J alignment. Vaccine-responding clonotypes were defined with edgeR using replicate PBMC samples, requiring FDR below 0.01 and a log2 fold change above 5 up to day 15. Each bulk clonotype received a CD4 or CD8 identity based on whether the sequenced CD4 or CD8 repertoire contained that clonotype at higher abundance. TCRdb reanalyzed the raw reads on its own, using fastp at Q25 for trimming and MiXCR for clone calling, and kept in-frame beta chains. Rows merge per CDR3 protein into single entries with the most common DNA and genes. None of the V and J calls come from the authors' own analysis; TCRdb made them. The table for this sample lists 500,000 to 550,000 distinct CDR3 sequences; roughly a fifth of them were counted only once. The ten biggest clones cover around 17% of the sample.

This clonotype was seen more than once but under ten times. The target of this receptor is not known. The sample holds no much larger clone one base away, and base qualities are not on file. The sequencing used PBMCs, collected roughly 20 days after the first yellow fever vaccination. Rearrangement joined TRBV9 to TRBJ2-1; TRBD2 matches 11 bases in the middle. The sequence derives from a young man who received the YFV17D yellow fever vaccine. The DNA reads TGTGCCAGCAGCGTAGGTGGTAGCGGGGGGGCCCTTGAGGAGCAGTTCTTC. Translated, this is CASSVGGSGGALEEQFF.